Presented here are 28 T cell receptor beta chains from one specimen sequenced in a study of blood T cell repertoires in COVID-19. Some clones are missing from TCRdb's copy, which holds only in-frame ones; the method was immunoSEQ multiplex PCR. The sample carries 200,000 to 300,000 clones, approximately 80% recorded once. The sample taken for sequencing was peripheral blood. The source of these receptors is a woman older than 75 with acute or convalescent COVID-19.

The chain combines TRBV2 with TRBJ2-7, with a possible D match to TRBD1 (5 bases). The CDR3 contains 16 residues. CDR1 and CDR2 (germline): SNHLY, FYNNEI. V lost 0 bases and J 4 bases, leaving 16 bases between the germline ends. Here the CDR3 DNA reads TGTGCCAGCAGTGAAGCGTTTCGACTTAAGGGGTACGAGCAGTACTTC. Its protein is CASSEAFRLKGYEQYF.

This sequence joins TRBV7-9 and TRBJ1-1; D gene uncertain. CDR3 size: 12 residues. Trimming shortened V by 5 bases and J by 0 bases, and 4 bases separated the two germline ends. Germline V gives CDR1 SEHNR, CDR2 FQNEAQ (reference sequence). The CDR3 protein is CASSAVNTEAFF. Here the CDR3 DNA reads TGTGCCAGCAGCGCAGTGAACACTGAAGCTTTCTTT.

CDR3 loop: CASSLSRQGAEETQYF. For the CDR3, the DNA is TGTGCCAGCAGCCTCTCACGACAGGGGGCGGAAGAGACCCAGTACTTC. The V call is TRBV6-2 or TRBV6-3, the J call TRBJ2-5, with 10 bases matching TRBD1. This CDR3 contains 16 residues. Germline CDR1 and CDR2: MNHEY and SVGEGT. The V and J ends lost 6 bases and 3 bases, in that order; junction bases with no gene match: 10.

The rearrangement links TRBV6-1 to TRBJ2-1; TRBD2 agrees at 8 bases. This CDR3 region has 17 residues. V lost 4 bases and J lost 9; bases outside the gene matches: 17. Germline CDR1 is MNHNS and CDR2 is SASEGT. The CDR3 spells CASSGDVWREANGEQFF. CDR3 nucleotides: TGTGCCAGCAGTGGTGACGTTTGGCGGGAGGCCAACGGTGAGCAGTTCTTC.

This chain joins TRBV5-1 and TRBJ2-3; possibly TRBD2 for D (5 bases). The CDR3 totals 12 residues. V was shortened by 4 bases and J by 7 bases, with 10 bases between the two germline ends. CDR1 is SGHRS and CDR2 is YFSETQ in the germline V gene. CDR3 sequence reads: CASSPTGNTQYF. DNA for the CDR3: TGCGCCAGCAGCCCAACGGGGAATACGCAGTATTTT.

The V call is TRBV7-3, the J call TRBJ2-1; 11 bases align to TRBD2. This CDR3 has 16 residues. The germline CDR1 and CDR2 sequences are SGHTA and FQGTGA. Unmatched junction bases numbered 5, after V lost 5 bases and J lost 2 bases. The CDR3 DNA is TGTGCCAGCAGCCTCGGGACTAGCGGAACCTACAATGAGCAGTTCTTC. Amino acids: CASSLGTSGTYNEQFF.

CDR3 residues: CAIRGDRQNSPLHF. CDR3 bases: TGTGCCATCAGGGGGGACAGACAAAATTCACCCCTCCACTTT. The rearrangement joins TRBV10-3 to TRBJ1-6; TRBD1 aligns across 7 bases. Germline V lookup: CDR1 ENHRY, CDR2 SYGVKD. The CDR3 is 14 amino acids. The V gene end was trimmed by 6 bases and the J gene end by 7 bases; junction bases not matched to a gene: 6.

The rearrangement joins TRBV6-2 or TRBV6-3 to TRBJ2-1; 11 positions match TRBD2. Germline lookup yields CDR1 MNHEY and CDR2 SVGEGT. The trim removed 2 bases at V and 7 bases at J, leaving 4 bases unmatched. The CDR3 is 15 amino acids. The DNA of the CDR3 is TGTGCCAGCAGTTACCAAACTAGCGGGAGTAATGAGCAGTTCTTC. Translating it yields CASSYQTSGSNEQFF.

The chain couples TRBV5-1 to TRBJ2-7; 7 nucleotides line up with TRBD1. The CDR3 is 16 amino acids. The trim removed 2 bases at V and 0 bases at J, leaving 8 bases unmatched. CDR1 SGHRS and CDR2 YFSETQ come from the germline V gene. The CDR3 spells CASSFSSTGASYEQYF. In DNA form, the CDR3 reads TGCGCCAGCAGCTTCTCTAGTACAGGGGCCTCCTACGAGCAGTACTTC.

The chain joins TRBV27 to TRBJ2-1; 14 nucleotides line up with TRBD2. Germline V CDR1 and CDR2: MNHEY, SMNVEV (reference sequence). The CDR3 runs 16 residues. V shed 5 bases and J 15 bases; nucleotides not matched to a gene: 15. The CDR3 DNA is TGTGCCAGCAGTCTCGGGACTAGCGGGGGCCCCAATTCGCCGTTCTTC. Protein product: CASSLGTSGGPNSPFF.

The V and J genes are TRBV3-1 (or the pseudogene TRBV3-2) and TRBJ2-1; D is perhaps TRBD2 (6 bases). The CDR3 is 14 amino acids. The ends were cut back, 5 bases at V and 4 bases at J, with 12 bases in the middle. In germline, CDR1 is LGHDT, CDR2 YNNKEL (reference sequence). The CDR3 loop is CASSARDFYNEQFF. CDR3 coding DNA: TGTGCCAGCAGCGCCCGGGACTTTTACAATGAGCAGTTCTTC.

The chain carries TRBV15 and TRBJ1-2, with TRBD1 as a possible D gene (6 bases). Trimming stripped 7 bases from V and 1 base from J, with 19 bases between. The CDR3 covers 16 residues. Germline-derived CDR1 and CDR2 are LNHNV and YYDKDF (reference sequence). The CDR3 region has the DNA TGTGCCACCAAACCGGCGGGGGCTCTGGGTAACTATGGCTACACCTTC. This sequence encodes CATKPAGALGNYGYTF. The full variable domain, with the rest looked up from reference TRBV15 and TRBJ1-2, is DAMVIQNPRYQVTQFGKPVTLSCSQTLNHNVMYWYQQKSSQAPKLLFHYYDKDFNNEADTPDNFQSRRPNTSFCFLDIRSPGLGDTAMYLCATKPAGALGNYGYTFGSGTRLTVV.

This chain uses TRBV15 with TRBJ2-7; D is perhaps TRBD2 (6 bases). The V end was cut by 5 bases, the J end by 4 bases, with 9 bases between. This CDR3 is built from 12 residues. Germline assignment: CDR1 LNHNV and CDR2 YYDKDF (reference sequence). CDR3 DNA: TGTGCCACCAGCGGGGCGGGGTACGAGCAGTACTTC. It encodes CATSGAGYEQYF.

V usage is TRBV9 and J usage is TRBJ2-1; 11 bases line up with TRBD2. The CDR3 totals 17 residues. The V segment lost 0 bases and the J segment 2 bases; nucleotides outside the gene matches: 4. Germline V lookup: CDR1 SGDLS, CDR2 YYNGEE. The CDR3 region has the DNA TGTGCCAGCAGCGTAGCTACTAGCGGGAGAACCTACAATGAGCAGTTCTTC. This codes for CASSVATSGRTYNEQFF.

Comments on this clone: This sample also contains other DNA sequences that code for the same CDR3. This chain uses TRBV11-2 with TRBJ2-5; D is possibly TRBD2 (6 bases). V lost 4 bases and J 5 bases, leaving 11 bases between the germline ends. The CDR3 is 13 amino acids. Germline CDR1 SGHAT, CDR2 FQNNGV. The CDR3 is CASSSDRGETQYF. The CDR3 nucleotides read TGTGCCAGCAGCTCGGACCGGGGGGAGACCCAGTACTTC. The full variable domain, with the rest looked up from reference TRBV11-2 and TRBJ2-5, is EAGVAQSPRYKIIEKRQSVAFWCNPISGHATLYWYQQILGQGPKLLIQFQNNGVVDDSQLPKDRFSAERLKGVDSTLKIQPAKLEDSAVYLCASSSDRGETQYFGPGTRLLVL.

The gene calls are TRBV5-1 and TRBJ2-1, with D uncertain. Between the trimmed V and J ends, which lost 2 bases and 0 bases, there was a span of 9 bases. The CDR3 sequence is 15 residues long. Germline CDR1 and CDR2: SGHRS and YFSETQ. In DNA form, the CDR3 reads TGCGCCAGCAGCTTTTCCATGAGCTCCTACAATGAGCAGTTCTTC. Its translation: CASSFSMSSYNEQFF.

The rearrangement joins TRBV19 to TRBJ2-5, with a weak D call TRBD1 (5 bases). CDR1 LNHDA and CDR2 SQIVND come from the germline V gene (reference sequence). V lost 0 bases and J lost 1, with 21 bases in between. The CDR3 has 19 residues. CDR3 coding DNA: TGTGCCAGTAGTATAGATAACAGGCGATACTCTGGATCCCAAGAGACCCAGTACTTC. It codes for CASSIDNRRYSGSQETQYF.

This clone has only a few counts. One end of the junction is discordant with germline, which a read error may explain. This chain uses TRBV27 with TRBJ1-2; perhaps TRBD1 as D (5 bases). The germline gives CDR1 MNHEY, CDR2 SMNVEV (reference sequence). There are 11 residues in the CDR3. DNA of the CDR3: TGTGCCAGCAGCTTCAGGGATCCTGGCTCCTTC. It codes for CASSFRDPGSF.

V and J are TRBV5-1 and TRBJ1-1; 8 bases match TRBD1. CDR1 SGHRS and CDR2 YFSETQ come from the germline V gene. Losses at the gene ends were 5 bases for V and 0 bases for J; bases not matched to a gene: 6. CDR3 size: 15 residues. In DNA form, the CDR3 reads TGCGCCAGCAGTAAACAGGGGGTTGTGAACACTGAAGCTTTCTTT. This encodes CASSKQGVVNTEAFF.

CDR3 protein: CASSLGVDTEAFF. DNA of the CDR3: TGTGCCAGCAGTTTAGGGGTTGACACTGAAGCTTTCTTT. V gene TRBV6-6 combines with J gene TRBJ1-1; TRBD1 is a possible D gene (5 bases). Germline V gives CDR1 MNHNY, CDR2 SVGAGI (reference sequence). This CDR3 spans 13 amino acids. The germline V and J ends were trimmed by 4 bases and 3 bases, with 9 bases remaining between them.

Written as DNA, the CDR3 is TGTGCCAGCAGCTCCGTGAGGGGAGGAGAGACCCAGTACTTC. Its protein product is CASSSVRGGETQYF. V is TRBV7-9 and J is TRBJ2-5; TRBD2 is a possible D gene (6 bases). Germline V gene data show CDR1 as SEHNR and CDR2 as FQNEAQ (reference sequence). CDR3 length: 14 amino acids. V lost 4 bases to trimming and J lost 4 bases, with 13 bases between them.

The rearrangement links TRBV9 to TRBJ1-5; possibly TRBD1 for D (6 bases). The CDR3 loop spans 15 amino acids. V was trimmed by 0 bases and J by 7 bases, leaving 14 bases between them. The V gene's germline CDR1 is SGDLS and CDR2 YYNGEE. CDR3 bases: TGTGCCAGCAGCGTAGATTGGCAGGGGTGGCAGCCCCAGCATTTT. It codes for CASSVDWQGWQPQHF.

The V call is TRBV12-3 or TRBV12-4, the J call TRBJ1-1, with D hard to call. The CDR3 length is 13 residues. V was clipped by 6 bases and J by 8 bases, with 16 bases between them. The CDR3 region has the DNA TGTGCCAGCAGATCCGAACCAACAAGAGAAGCTTTCTTT. Protein product: CASRSEPTREAFF.

This chain links TRBV11-2 with TRBJ1-3; D is undetermined. V gave up 4 bases and J gave up 4 bases, with 11 bases separating them. Germline V lookup: CDR1 SGHAT, CDR2 FQNNGV. The CDR3 is made up of 14 amino acids. The CDR3 loop reads CASSYSGPGNTIYF. The CDR3 nucleotides are TGTGCCAGCAGCTACTCAGGTCCCGGAAACACCATATATTTT.

The V call is TRBV27, the J call TRBJ1-6; no clear D gene. V was clipped by 8 bases and J by 2 bases, with 7 bases between them. Looked up from germline, CDR1 is MNHEY and CDR2 is SMNVEV (reference sequence). This CDR3 contains 13 residues. The CDR3, as DNA: TGTGCCAGCGGAGCCACCTATAATTCACCCCTCCACTTT. Translation: CASGATYNSPLHF.

This chain connects TRBV19 to TRBJ1-1; a weak D match, TRBD1 (5 bases). Between the trimmed V and J ends, which lost 1 base and 2 bases, there was a span of 14 bases. The CDR3 totals 16 residues. Germline CDR1 and CDR2: LNHDA and SQIVND (reference sequence). CDR3 region: CASSIGRGNLNTEAFF. DNA for the CDR3: TGTGCCAGTAGTATAGGTAGGGGTAACCTAAACACTGAAGCTTTCTTT.

CDR3 in amino acids: CASSVGGRDSTGELFF. As DNA, the CDR3 is TGTGCCAGCAGCGTCGGCGGGAGGGACTCCACCGGGGAGCTGTTTTTT. The chain is built from TRBV9 and TRBJ2-2, with 9 nucleotides matching TRBD2. The J segment lost 4 bases and the V segment lost 2 bases, leaving 6 bases of the junction unmatched. The CDR3 length is 16 residues. Germline values: CDR1 SGDLS, CDR2 YYNGEE.

This clone has a single count. The chain couples TRBV7-9 to TRBJ2-7; D may be TRBD1 (6 bases). The V end was cut by 1 base, the J end by 3 bases, with 16 bases between. Germline assignment: CDR1 SEHNR and CDR2 FQNEAQ (reference sequence). This CDR3 is 16 amino acids long. The CDR3, as DNA: TGTGCCAGCAGCTTAGTGGGCAGGGGTCCTATCTACGAGCAGTACTTC. Protein product: CASSLVGRGPIYEQYF.